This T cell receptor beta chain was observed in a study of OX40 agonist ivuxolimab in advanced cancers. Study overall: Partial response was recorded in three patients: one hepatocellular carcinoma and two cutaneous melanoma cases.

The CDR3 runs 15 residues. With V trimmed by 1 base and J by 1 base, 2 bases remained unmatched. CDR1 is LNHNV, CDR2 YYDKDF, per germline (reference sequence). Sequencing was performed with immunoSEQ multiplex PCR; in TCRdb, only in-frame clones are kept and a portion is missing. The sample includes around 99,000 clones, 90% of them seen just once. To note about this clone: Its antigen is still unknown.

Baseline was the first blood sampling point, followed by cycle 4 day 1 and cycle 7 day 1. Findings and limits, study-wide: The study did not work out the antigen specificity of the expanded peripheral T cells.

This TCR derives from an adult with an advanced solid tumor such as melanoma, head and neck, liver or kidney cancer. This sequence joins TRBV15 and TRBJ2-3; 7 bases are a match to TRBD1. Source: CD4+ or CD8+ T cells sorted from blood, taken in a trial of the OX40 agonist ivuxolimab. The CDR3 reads CATSRATGGTDTQYF. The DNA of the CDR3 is TGTGCCACCAGCAGAGCAACAGGGGGCACAGATACGCAGTATTTT.